The clone carrying this T cell receptor beta chain showed up just a few times. The antigen remains unidentified. V lost 1 base, J lost 0 bases, and 5 bases stayed unmatched. There are 16 residues in the CDR3. Germline CDR1 PRHDT, CDR2 FYEKMQ (reference sequence). The data were taken from a study of T cell repertoires in cytomegalovirus infection. Across the study: Indicated by public TCR beta signatures were CMV infection and matching HLA type. Study-level results: Frequencies of public TCR beta families were cumulated, and this identified carriers of CMV plus the relevant HLA. Dominant in the ex vivo response were TCR beta clonotypes restricted by HLA-C and specific for CMV.

TCRdb passed the reads through MiXCR, listing each CDR3 protein once. The table lists about 770,000 distinct CDR3 sequences, 25% to 30% of them singletons, with around 13% in the top ten. The rearrangement uses TRBV13 and TRBJ1-1; 7 bases fit TRBD1. The sample was cultured CD8+ T cells from PBMCs, taken from culture after CMV antigen stimulation. This sequence was found in a human donor in good health (CMV status not recorded). Some clones in this sample may be carry-over from other donors' samples. CDR3 loop: CASSLDRGFMNTEAFF. DNA of the CDR3: TGTGCCAGCAGCTTAGACAGGGGATTCATGAACACTGAAGCTTTCTTT.